This T cell receptor (beta chain) was retrieved from a study of control samples from healthy donors and cancer patients. The CDR3 totals 15 residues. In germline, CDR1 is MNHEY, CDR2 SMNVEV (reference sequence). The trim removed 3 bases at V and 3 bases at J, leaving 5 bases unmatched. Here immunoSEQ multiplex PCR was the method, and the copy in TCRdb shows in-frame clones only, minus some. Of about 120,000 clones listed, just under 90% are singletons. The chain joins TRBV27 to TRBJ2-3; 8 bases align to TRBD2. Material: blood. This receptor was taken from a man aged 25-45 years in good health. For the CDR3, the DNA is TGTGCCAGCAGTTTTATGGTAGCGGGGACAGATACGCAGTATTTT. This encodes CASSFMVAGTDTQYF.